One sample yielded the 8 T cell receptor beta chains listed below, sequenced in a study of CD8+ T cells in alopecia areata. RNA extraction was followed by reverse transcription into cDNA, which acted as the sequencing template. The method was immunoSEQ multiplex PCR; TCRdb's version includes in-frame clones alone and lacks a portion of them. The sample lists roughly 140,000 clones, more than 45% seen once, with just under 20% in the top ten. The material sequenced was CD8+ T cells sorted from blood, taken at week 0. These TCRs come from a human donor with alopecia areata.

The chain recombines TRBV29-1 with TRBJ1-2; D is undetermined. The germline V gene has CDR1 SQVTM and CDR2 ANQGSEA. V was shortened by 3 bases and J by 7 bases, with 9 bases between the two germline ends. The CDR3 length is 11 residues. CDR3 protein: CSVEDGSGYTF. DNA for the CDR3: TGCAGCGTTGAGGATGGAAGTGGCTACACCTTC.

The chain has TRBV7-6 and TRBJ2-2; D is unclear. Germline loops: CDR1 SGHVS, CDR2 FNYEAQ. The V end lost 2 bases, the J end lost 1 base, and 2 bases lay between the germline ends. CDR3 length equals 13 residues. CDR3 loop: CASSLRNTGELFF. The CDR3 DNA sequence: TGTGCCAGCAGCTTACGGAACACCGGGGAGCTGTTTTTT.

This clone was recorded a few times. V usage is TRBV11-2 and J usage is TRBJ2-2; D is unresolved. From germline, CDR1 is SGHAT and CDR2 FQNNGV. V shed 6 bases and J shed 4 bases, with 12 bases lying between them. This CDR3 is built from 14 residues. CDR3 residues: CASRPWDSTGELFF. The CDR3 DNA follows: TGTGCCAGCAGGCCCTGGGATAGCACCGGGGAGCTGTTTTTT. Full variable domain (rest looked up from reference TRBV11-2 and TRBJ2-2): EAGVAQSPRYKIIEKRQSVAFWCNPISGHATLYWYQQILGQGPKLLIQFQNNGVVDDSQLPKDRFSAERLKGVDSTLKIQPAKLEDSAVYLCASRPWDSTGELFFGEGSRLTVL.

The J gene is TRBJ2-2, the V gene TRBV6-4, with D possibly being TRBD1 or TRBD2 (5 bases each). From germline, CDR1 is MRHNA and CDR2 SNTAGT. The CDR3 has 15 residues. The V end was cut by 5 bases, the J end by 2 bases, with 12 bases between. The CDR3 spells CASSMGDQNTGELFF. The CDR3 coding sequence is TGTGCCAGCAGTATGGGGGATCAAAACACCGGGGAGCTGTTTTTT.

The chain combines TRBV13 with TRBJ2-5; D is possibly TRBD2 (5 bases). V shed 5 bases and J shed 2 bases, with 12 bases lying between them. This CDR3 is built from 14 residues. Germline V gives CDR1 PRHDT, CDR2 FYEKMQ (reference sequence). The CDR3 region has the DNA TGTGCCAGCAGCCTCCGACCGGGACAAGAGACCCAGTACTTC. This gives the protein CASSLRPGQETQYF.

The J gene is TRBJ1-2, the V gene TRBV29-1; D not resolved. V was trimmed by 3 bases and J by 8 bases, leaving 10 bases between them. The CDR3 totals 11 residues. In germline, CDR1 is SQVTM, CDR2 ANQGSEA. As DNA, the CDR3 is TGCAGCGTTGAGAGAAGTAGCGGCTACACCTTC. Protein sequence: CSVERSSGYTF.

In this sample, this clone turned up a few times. This chain uses TRBV15 with TRBJ2-7, with 7 positions matching TRBD1. V lost 7 bases, J lost 5 bases, and 5 bases stayed unmatched. There are 12 residues in the CDR3. The germline V gene encodes CDR1 LNHNV and CDR2 YYDKDF (reference sequence). The CDR3, as DNA: TGTGCCACCACCGACCAGGGGGACGAGCAGTACTTC. Its translation: CATTDQGDEQYF.

The chain has TRBV29-1 and TRBJ1-1; D unclear. V was shortened by 0 bases and J by 0 bases, with 8 bases between the two germline ends. The CDR3 contains 14 residues. Germline CDR1 and CDR2: SQVTM and ANQGSEA. The CDR3 here is CSVEEETLNTEAFF. DNA of the CDR3: TGCAGCGTTGAAGAGGAGACACTGAACACTGAAGCTTTCTTT.